Presented here are 26 T cell receptor beta chains from one specimen sequenced in a study of T cell repertoires in cytomegalovirus infection. TCRdb re-analysed the reads in MiXCR, keeping a single row per CDR3 protein. The sample shows 150,000 to 200,000 distinct CDR3 sequences, about a sixth of them seen only once. Sequencing was performed on CD8+ T cells from PBMCs. These receptors were collected from a human donor in good health (CMV status not recorded). Some clones in this sample may be carry-over from other donors' samples.

This clonotype was counted between two and nine times. CDR3 protein: CASSLEPWTGMLYETQYF. CDR3 DNA sequence: TGTGCCAGCAGCTTAGAGCCCTGGACAGGGATGCTGTATGAGACCCAGTACTTC. This rearrangement joins TRBV7-9 to TRBJ2-5, with 8 bases identical to TRBD1. V was clipped by 1 base and J by 5 bases; unmatched bases: 15. CDR1 SEHNR and CDR2 FQNEAQ come from the germline V gene (reference sequence). The CDR3 contains 18 residues.

In this sample, this clonotype turned up a few times. This chain uses TRBV14 with TRBJ1-2, with D possibly matching TRBD1 (5 bases). CDR1 and CDR2 (germline): SGHDN, FVKESK. The CDR3 totals 16 residues. V was pared by 0 bases and J by 8 bases, with 19 bases between. In nucleotides, the CDR3 is TGTGCCAGCAGCCAAGACGGCCCCGATGGTAGGGACGGCTACACCTTC. This codes for CASSQDGPDGRDGYTF.

This clonotype was seen a handful of times. The chain joins TRBV4-1 to TRBJ1-2; no reliable D call. Trimming shortened V by 2 bases and J by 2 bases, and 9 bases separated the two germline ends. Per the germline V gene, CDR1 is MGHRA and CDR2 is YSYEKL. The CDR3 totals 14 residues. CDR3: CASSQYDGNYGYTF. The CDR3 nucleotides read TGCGCCAGCAGCCAATATGACGGAAACTATGGCTACACCTTC.

The rearrangement uses TRBV12-3 or TRBV12-4 and TRBJ2-1, with D perhaps assigned TRBD1 or TRBD2 (5 bases each). Trimming shortened V by 6 bases and J by 0 bases, and 12 bases separated the two germline ends. The length of the CDR3 is 15 residues. The CDR3: CASSPPGSSYNEQFF. The CDR3 DNA follows: TGTGCCAGCAGCCCCCCAGGGAGCTCCTACAATGAGCAGTTCTTC.

The chain recombines TRBV7-9 with TRBJ2-3, with D perhaps given as TRBD1 or TRBD2 (5 bases each). The CDR3 contains 15 residues. Germline CDR1 is SEHNR and CDR2 is FQNEAQ (reference sequence). V lost 5 bases, J lost 7 bases, and 19 bases lay in between. For the CDR3, the DNA is TGTGCCAGCAGCCCACCGGACAAGGAGCGGCATACGCAGTATTTT. Translating gives CASSPPDKERHTQYF.

This clonotype was seen more than once but under ten times. Sequence at one end of the junction differs from germline and may be a read error. This chain connects TRBV10-2 to TRBJ1-6; maybe TRBD1 (5 bases). The V gene's germline CDR1 is WSHSY and CDR2 SAAADI. CDR3 size: 14 residues. CDR3 in amino acids: CASNEGYSNSPLHF. Written as DNA, the CDR3 is TGCGCCAGCAATGAGGGGTATAGTAATTCACCCCTCCACTTT.

The sample holds many counts of this clonotype. V usage is TRBV7-2 and J usage is TRBJ1-1; the D is unclear. V shed 8 bases and J shed 1 base, with 20 bases lying between them. This CDR3 has 16 residues. Germline CDR1 reads SGHTA; CDR2 reads FQGNSA. In nucleotides, the CDR3 is TGTGCCAGCGACCCCCTGAACCCGTTTCGGAACACTGAAGCTTTCTTT. As protein: CASDPLNPFRNTEAFF.

The V and J genes are TRBV12-3 or TRBV12-4 and TRBJ1-2; tentatively, D is TRBD1 (5 bases). This CDR3 has 16 amino acids. V was pared by 0 bases and J by 8 bases, with 19 bases between. DNA of the CDR3: TGTGCCAGCAGTTTAGCCCTCACTCACCCACAGGACGGCTACACCTTC. Amino acids: CASSLALTHPQDGYTF.

The chain joins TRBV10-3 to TRBJ2-7; the D is unclear. The length of the CDR3 is 11 residues. V gave up 2 bases and J gave up 5 bases, with 4 bases separating them. Germline assignment: CDR1 ENHRY and CDR2 SYGVKD. The CDR3 region is CAISEGHEQYF. DNA for the CDR3: TGTGCCATCAGTGAGGGCCACGAGCAGTACTTC.

This clonotype was seen only a few times. The V call is TRBV29-1, the J call TRBJ2-3, with 8 bases identical to TRBD2. V trimming: 7 bases; J trimming: 5 bases; junction bases outside the gene matches: 14. This CDR3 region has 15 residues. Germline CDR1 SQVTM, CDR2 ANQGSEA. The CDR3 bases are TGCAGCGCCCGGACTAGCCCCCACACACGAGATACGCAGTATTTT. As protein: CSARTSPHTRDTQYF.

This clonotype was detected a few times. The gene calls are TRBV4-3 and TRBJ1-1, with TRBD1 as a possible D gene (6 bases). The CDR3 extends over 15 amino acids. V lost 0 bases and J 5 bases, leaving 13 bases between the germline ends. CDR1 is LGHNA and CDR2 is YSLEER in the germline V gene. CDR3 nucleotide sequence: TGCGCCAGCAGCCAAGACGTCGGGGGCCGAACTGAAGCTTTCTTT. Translating it yields CASSQDVGGRTEAFF.

Only a few counts were recorded for this clonotype. This chain joins TRBV20-1 and TRBJ2-6; D is uncertain. The germline V gene has CDR1 DFQATT and CDR2 SNEGSKA (reference sequence). The CDR3 runs 15 residues. The V gene lost 3 bases and the J gene lost 2 bases, with 11 bases spanning the gap. The DNA of the CDR3 is TGCAGTGCTAGGTCTATCCAGGCTGGGGCCAACGTCCTGACTTTC. Translation gives CSARSIQAGANVLTF.

J is TRBJ1-1 and V is TRBV29-1; D unresolved. Trimming cost V 7 bases and J 6 bases, with 15 bases left between them. Germline assignment: CDR1 SQVTM and CDR2 ANQGSEA. This CDR3 is 12 amino acids long. The CDR3 DNA is TGCAGCGCCGCGGACGGACCCCCTGAAGCTTTCTTT. Translation: CSAADGPPEAFF.

This clonotype was seen only a few times. The chain uses TRBV20-1 and TRBJ1-1; D gene unclear. CDR1 DFQATT and CDR2 SNEGSKA come from the germline V gene (reference sequence). The CDR3 contains 14 residues. Trimming took off 0 bases at V and 2 bases at J, with 10 bases between the two ends. The CDR3 is CSARDKTDNTEAFF. As DNA, the CDR3 is TGCAGTGCTAGAGATAAAACGGATAACACTGAAGCTTTCTTT.

Concerning this clonotype itself: The junction departs from germline at one end; a sequencing error may be responsible. The chain carries TRBV6-6 and TRBJ2-7; no clear D. Germline CDR1 MNHNY, CDR2 SVGAGI (reference sequence). The CDR3 length is 14 residues. The DNA of the CDR3 is TGTGCCAGCAGTTACGACCCCACCACCTATGAGCAGTACTTC. Its translation: CASSYDPTTYEQYF.

This clonotype was counted a few times. V and J are TRBV7-2 and TRBJ2-7; TRBD1 aligns across 8 bases. J gave up 13 bases and V 5 bases, and 7 bases lay outside the gene matches. There are 11 residues in the CDR3. Germline CDR1 SGHTA, CDR2 FQGNSA. CDR3 residues: CASSDRDRFYF. The CDR3 bases are TGTGCCAGCAGCGACCGGGACAGGTTCTACTTC.

V and J are TRBV6-2 or TRBV6-3 and TRBJ2-3; the D gene could be TRBD1 or TRBD2 (6 bases each). The germline V gene encodes CDR1 MNHEY and CDR2 SVGEGT. V lost 1 base and J 0 bases, leaving 8 bases between the germline ends. The CDR3 has 15 amino acids. This CDR3 reads CASSYWRGSTDTQYF. In nucleotides, the CDR3 is TGTGCCAGCAGTTACTGGAGGGGGAGCACAGATACGCAGTATTTT.

V gene TRBV27 combines with J gene TRBJ1-4, with 9 bases aligning to TRBD1. Germline CDR1 MNHEY, CDR2 SMNVEV (reference sequence). The length of the CDR3 is 14 residues. The V gene end was trimmed by 3 bases and the J gene end by 8 bases; junction bases not matched to a gene: 4. The CDR3 region has the DNA TGTGCCAGCAGTTTGGACAGGGGCGTCGAAAAACTGTTTTTT. Encoded protein: CASSLDRGVEKLFF.

In its sample, this clonotype was seen a few times. This chain links TRBV12-3 or TRBV12-4 with TRBJ2-3; 7 nucleotides match TRBD2. The J segment lost 9 bases and the V segment lost 6 bases, leaving 0 bases of the junction unmatched. This CDR3 has 10 residues. The CDR3 DNA sequence: TGTGCCAGCAGCGGGGGGACGCAGTATTTT. This encodes CASSGGTQYF.

This clonotype was found a few times. This chain connects TRBV6-2 or TRBV6-3 to TRBJ1-5; TRBD1 agrees at 10 bases. Germline assignment: CDR1 MNHEY and CDR2 SVGEGT. This CDR3 is built from 16 residues. With V trimmed by 6 bases and J by 7 bases, 12 bases remained unmatched. Here the CDR3 DNA reads TGTGCCAGCAGCCCCTCGGGACAGGGGCTAATACAGCCCCAGCATTTT. It yields the protein CASSPSGQGLIQPQHF.

This sequence joins TRBV4-2 and TRBJ2-1; D gene unclear. V dropped 1 base and J dropped 12 bases, with 7 bases sitting between them. This CDR3 has 11 amino acids. CDR1 and CDR2 (germline): LGHNA, YNFKEQ. CDR3 nucleotides: TGTGCCAGCAGCCAAGGCCCTTGGCAGTTCTTC. Encoded protein: CASSQGPWQFF.

A few counts support this clonotype. The V and J genes are TRBV2 and TRBJ2-7; tentative D call: TRBD2 (5 bases). The germline V and J ends were trimmed by 2 bases and 4 bases, with 15 bases remaining between them. This CDR3 spans 15 amino acids. Germline lookup yields CDR1 SNHLY and CDR2 FYNNEI. CDR3 residues: CASSETGLSFYEQYF. DNA for the CDR3: TGTGCCAGCAGTGAAACTGGACTCAGTTTTTACGAGCAGTACTTC.

Sample share makes this clonotype medium-sized. This chain joins TRBV4-1 and TRBJ2-1; TRBD2 is a possible D gene (6 bases). The length of the CDR3 is 17 residues. The germline V gene encodes CDR1 MGHRA and CDR2 YSYEKL. Trimming took off 0 bases at V and 0 bases at J, with 12 bases between the two ends. CDR3 coding DNA: TGCGCCAGCAGCCAAGAGACTAGTCAGTACTCCTACAATGAGCAGTTCTTC. Protein sequence: CASSQETSQYSYNEQFF.

A few counts support this clonotype. This chain links TRBV7-9 with TRBJ2-7; D is ambiguous. Trimming removed 4 bases at V and 3 bases at J, with 16 bases between. The germline CDR1 and CDR2 sequences are SEHNR and FQNEAQ (reference sequence). The CDR3 contains 15 residues. In DNA form, the CDR3 reads TGTGCCAGCAGCTCCTCCGAGGCAGCCGGCTACGAGCAGTACTTC. This encodes CASSSSEAAGYEQYF.

This clonotype was counted a few times. The J gene is TRBJ2-1, the V gene TRBV6-2 or TRBV6-3, with 9 bases aligning to TRBD1. This CDR3 has 17 amino acids. V lost 1 base, J lost 9 bases, and 13 bases stayed unmatched. The V gene's germline CDR1 is MNHEY and CDR2 SVGEGT. In nucleotides, the CDR3 is TGTGCCAGCAGTTACTTGTACGAGACAGGGGGGATTGGTGAGCAGTTCTTC. It is translated as CASSYLYETGGIGEQFF.

This clonotype was counted between two and nine times. The chain carries TRBV7-9 and TRBJ2-7; 9 bases agree with TRBD1. The CDR3 totals 14 residues. With V trimmed by 4 bases and J by 5 bases, 6 bases remained unmatched. Germline values: CDR1 SEHNR, CDR2 FQNEAQ (reference sequence). As DNA, the CDR3 is TGTGCCAGCAGCTGGGACAGGGAGGTACACGAGCAGTACTTC. This encodes CASSWDREVHEQYF.